Listed here are 28 T cell receptor beta chains from one sample, sequenced in a study of T cell responses to AZD1222 COVID-19 vaccine. The data were produced by immunoSEQ multiplex PCR, yet TCRdb's version contains in-frame clones alone and is incomplete. The table records 140,000 or so clones, about 82% of them present only once. The specimen was peripheral blood, collected 28 days after the second AZD1222 dose. The origin of the receptors is an adult who received the AZD1222 COVID-19 vaccine.

The chain combines TRBV2 with TRBJ2-2; no definite D call. V lost 6 bases and J 1 base, leaving 9 bases between the germline ends. Germline V gene lookup returns CDR1 SNHLY and CDR2 FYNNEI. CDR3 length: 14 amino acids. The CDR3 region is CASRTGGNTGELFF. DNA for the CDR3: TGTGCCAGCAGAACGGGCGGGAACACCGGGGAGCTGTTTTTT.

The chain combines TRBV6-4 with TRBJ2-3; the D gene is possibly TRBD2 (5 bases). Per germline, CDR1 MRHNA and CDR2 SNTAGT. The ends were cut back, 4 bases at V and 4 bases at J, with 12 bases in the middle. This CDR3 comprises 14 residues. The CDR3 loop is CASSALGMADTQYF. The CDR3 nucleotides read TGTGCCAGCAGTGCACTAGGGATGGCAGATACGCAGTATTTT.

The V call is TRBV4-1, the J call TRBJ1-3; D gene unclear. The CDR3 consists of 15 residues. Germline values: CDR1 MGHRA, CDR2 YSYEKL. V gave up 0 bases and J gave up 0 bases, with 6 bases separating them. The CDR3 DNA sequence: TGCGCCAGCAGCCAAGATTCGGGCTCTGGAAACACCATATATTTT. This encodes CASSQDSGSGNTIYF.

The count of this clone is one. The chain has TRBV4-2 and TRBJ1-5; the D is unclear. Germline V lookup: CDR1 LGHNA, CDR2 YNFKEQ. V lost 6 bases, J lost 4 bases, and 10 bases lay in between. The CDR3 length is 13 residues. This CDR3 reads CASSTSPNQPQHF. CDR3 DNA sequence: TGTGCCAGCAGTACAAGTCCAAATCAGCCCCAGCATTTT.

V is TRBV3-1 (or the pseudogene TRBV3-2) and J is TRBJ2-1, with 7 bases aligning to TRBD2. The germline V gene has CDR1 LGHDT and CDR2 YNNKEL (reference sequence). The trim removed 2 bases at V and 1 base at J, leaving 2 bases unmatched. The CDR3 is 15 amino acids. This CDR3 is CASSQKGLSYNEQFF. As DNA, the CDR3 is TGTGCCAGCAGCCAAAAGGGACTATCCTACAATGAGCAGTTCTTC.

Note on this clone: This sample includes further DNA sequences coding for the same CDR3. The V and J genes are TRBV5-1 and TRBJ1-4, with D hard to call. Germline lookup yields CDR1 SGHRS and CDR2 YFSETQ. Trimming removed 0 bases at V and 0 bases at J, with 3 bases between. The CDR3 runs to 14 residues. CDR3 nucleotide sequence: TGCGCCAGCAGCTTGGGTGCAACTAATGAAAAACTGTTTTTT. Its protein product is CASSLGATNEKLFF.

V and J are TRBV11-2 and TRBJ1-3; D unclear. The CDR3 runs 12 residues. CDR1 is SGHAT and CDR2 is FQNNGV in the germline V gene. The V end was cut by 3 bases, the J end by 1 base, with 1 base between. The CDR3 coding sequence is TGTGCCAGCAGCTTGTCTGGAAACACCATATATTTT. Protein: CASSLSGNTIYF. Full variable domain (outside the CDR3, taken from reference TRBV11-2 and TRBJ1-3): EAGVAQSPRYKIIEKRQSVAFWCNPISGHATLYWYQQILGQGPKLLIQFQNNGVVDDSQLPKDRFSAERLKGVDSTLKIQPAKLEDSAVYLCASSLSGNTIYFGEGSWLTVV.

The rearrangement uses TRBV19 and TRBJ2-5; D uncertain. V gave up 7 bases and J gave up 5 bases, with 8 bases separating them. Germline values: CDR1 LNHDA, CDR2 SQIVND (reference sequence). The CDR3 is 11 amino acids. The CDR3 is CASKTAETQYF. The CDR3 nucleotides are TGTGCCAGTAAAACTGCGGAGACCCAGTACTTC.

This rearrangement joins TRBV5-1 to TRBJ2-2; weak D call: TRBD2 (6 bases). This CDR3 has 15 amino acids. V dropped 2 bases and J dropped 1 base, with 9 bases sitting between them. Germline values: CDR1 SGHRS, CDR2 YFSETQ. The CDR3 region is CASSFWGENTGELFF. The CDR3 region has the DNA TGCGCCAGCAGCTTTTGGGGGGAGAACACCGGGGAGCTGTTTTTT.

The rearrangement uses TRBV24-1 and TRBJ1-1; D remains unclear. The CDR3 is 13 amino acids. Germline CDR1 and CDR2: KGHDR and SFDVKD. V was clipped by 7 bases and J by 1 base, with 9 bases between them. The CDR3 region has the DNA TGTGCCACCAGGGGCGAGCGGAACACTGAAGCTTTCTTT. It specifies CATRGERNTEAFF.

This clone was observed once. CDR3 DNA: TGTGCCAGCAGCCTTGGGGTGGGCCGGTACGAGCAGTACTTC. Translated: CASSLGVGRYEQYF. The chain carries TRBV13 and TRBJ2-7; D is uncertain. The CDR3 is 14 amino acids. CDR1 PRHDT and CDR2 FYEKMQ come from the germline V gene (reference sequence). Trimming removed 5 bases from V and 4 bases from J, with 15 bases in between.

The chain combines TRBV15 with TRBJ2-2, with 8 bases fitting TRBD1. V lost 7 bases and J lost 0; bases outside the gene matches: 7. The CDR3 is made up of 16 amino acids. Germline V gene lookup returns CDR1 LNHNV and CDR2 YYDKDF (reference sequence). Here the CDR3 reads CATIGPGQANTGELFF. CDR3 bases: TGTGCCACCATCGGTCCGGGACAGGCGAACACCGGGGAGCTGTTTTTT.

The chain is built from TRBV5-1 and TRBJ2-2; 9 nucleotides match TRBD1. After removal of 6 bases from V and 2 bases from J, the junction contained 8 bases not matched to a gene. The CDR3 has 16 amino acids. Germline assignment: CDR1 SGHRS and CDR2 YFSETQ. The CDR3 reads CASNSRTGANTGELFF. CDR3 nucleotide sequence: TGCGCCAGCAACTCCCGGACAGGGGCTAACACCGGGGAGCTGTTTTTT.

V is TRBV2 and J is TRBJ2-1; TRBD2 matches 8 bases. The CDR3 runs 15 residues. With 6 bases clipped from V and 6 bases from J, the junction kept 10 bases outside the gene matches. Germline CDR1 and CDR2: SNHLY and FYNNEI. The CDR3 DNA reads TGTGCCAGCAGGCTCCAGGGACTAGAGGGCAATGAGCAGTTCTTC. It specifies CASRLQGLEGNEQFF.

The rearrangement uses TRBV7-8 and TRBJ1-2; D ambiguous. CDR3 length equals 14 residues. Germline V gene lookup returns CDR1 SGHVS and CDR2 FQNEAQ. Between the trimmed V and J ends, which lost 1 base and 0 bases, there was a span of 6 bases. CDR3 in amino acids: CASSLEPPNYGYTF. DNA for the CDR3: TGTGCCAGCAGCTTAGAACCTCCTAACTATGGCTACACCTTC.

This clone was counted once. CDR3 loop: CASSSFRLAGGPFTDTQYF. The CDR3 DNA is TGCGCCAGCAGCTCCTTCCGACTAGCGGGGGGCCCTTTCACAGATACGCAGTATTTT. The rearrangement joins TRBV5-1 to TRBJ2-3; 13 bases fit TRBD2. The germline V gene has CDR1 SGHRS and CDR2 YFSETQ. V dropped 3 bases and J dropped 2; count of bases not matched to a gene: 12. The CDR3 sequence is 19 residues long.

This chain links TRBV13 with TRBJ2-7, with TRBD2 matching over 7 bases. Germline values: CDR1 PRHDT, CDR2 FYEKMQ (reference sequence). The CDR3 covers 17 residues. J gave up 4 bases and V 1 base, and 13 bases lay outside the gene matches. CDR3 protein: CASSLVGSKRGGYEQYF. CDR3 bases: TGTGCCAGCAGCTTAGTAGGTTCCAAACGGGGAGGGTACGAGCAGTACTTC.

The gene calls are TRBV9 and TRBJ1-3, with TRBD1 as a possible D gene (6 bases). CDR1 is SGDLS and CDR2 is YYNGEE in the germline V gene. This CDR3 region has 16 residues. Trimming removed 0 bases from V and 1 base from J, with 11 bases in between. The CDR3, as DNA: TGTGCCAGCAGCGTAGCTTTACAGGGATCTGGAAACACCATATATTTT. It translates to CASSVALQGSGNTIYF.

V usage is TRBV2 and J usage is TRBJ2-1; TRBD2 matches 9 bases. There are 14 residues in the CDR3. V shed 3 bases and J 8 bases; nucleotides not matched to a gene: 5. CDR1 is SNHLY, CDR2 FYNNEI, per germline. CDR3 in amino acids: CASSDGGRGDEQFF. CDR3 DNA sequence: TGTGCCAGCAGTGACGGCGGGAGGGGGGATGAGCAGTTCTTC.

The chain is built from TRBV3-1 (or the pseudogene TRBV3-2) and TRBJ2-7; the match to TRBD2 covers 7 bases. Trimming took 0 bases from V and 3 from J; bases not matched to a gene: 5. CDR3 length: 15 amino acids. Germline CDR1 LGHDT, CDR2 YNNKEL (reference sequence). For the CDR3, the DNA is TGTGCCAGCAGCCAAGAATGGGGGGGTGACTACGAGCAGTACTTC. Translated: CASSQEWGGDYEQYF.

The rearrangement joins TRBV5-1 to TRBJ2-3, with D perhaps matching TRBD2 (6 bases). V lost 2 bases and J 2 bases, leaving 12 bases between the germline ends. From germline, CDR1 is SGHRS and CDR2 YFSETQ. The length of the CDR3 is 15 residues. This CDR3 reads CASSFSGVNTDTQYF. As DNA, the CDR3 is TGCGCCAGCAGCTTCTCGGGGGTAAACACAGATACGCAGTATTTT.

V usage is TRBV20-1 and J usage is TRBJ1-2; D unresolved. CDR3 length: 11 amino acids. V lost 3 bases to trimming and J lost 4 bases, with 6 bases between them. Germline values: CDR1 DFQATT, CDR2 SNEGSKA (reference sequence). The CDR3 region is CSASKGYGYTF. The DNA for the CDR3 is TGCAGTGCTAGCAAGGGCTATGGCTACACCTTC.

The J gene is TRBJ1-1, the V gene TRBV15; no clear D. CDR3 length equals 13 residues. The germline CDR1 and CDR2 sequences are LNHNV and YYDKDF (reference sequence). V lost 3 bases to trimming and J lost 4 bases, with 9 bases between them. CDR3 DNA sequence: TGTGCCACCAGCAGGGAGTGGGCCACTGAAGCTTTCTTT. Its translation: CATSREWATEAFF.

This rearrangement joins TRBV4-1 to TRBJ2-7; TRBD2 matches at 7 bases. J lost 0 bases, V lost 1 base, and 9 bases had no gene match. The CDR3 has 17 amino acids. Germline CDR1 and CDR2: MGHRA and YSYEKL. The chain's CDR3 is CASSQGEGAGSSYEQYF. The CDR3 DNA reads as TGCGCCAGCAGCCAAGGTGAGGGAGCGGGAAGCTCCTACGAGCAGTACTTC.

This clone was detected once. The chain has TRBV6-5 and TRBJ2-2; 8 nucleotides line up with TRBD1. V gave up 5 bases and J gave up 3 bases; unmatched junction bases: 5. The CDR3 is made up of 15 amino acids. Germline assignment: CDR1 MNHEY and CDR2 SVGAGI. The chain's CDR3 is CASSRDRSYTGELFF. In DNA form, the CDR3 reads TGTGCCAGCAGTCGGGACAGGAGCTACACCGGGGAGCTGTTTTTT.

This chain links TRBV24-1 with TRBJ1-2; D may be TRBD1 (6 bases). The CDR3 runs to 15 residues. The ends were cut back, 4 bases at V and 5 bases at J, with 16 bases in the middle. Germline values: CDR1 KGHDR, CDR2 SFDVKD. CDR3: CATSDPFYREYGYTF. Here the CDR3 DNA reads TGTGCCACCAGTGACCCATTTTACAGGGAGTATGGCTACACCTTC.

The V and J genes are TRBV5-5 and TRBJ1-4; a possible D gene is TRBD1 (5 bases). This CDR3 contains 14 residues. V lost 4 bases and J 6 bases, leaving 13 bases between the germline ends. Germline V lookup: CDR1 SGHKS, CDR2 YYEKEE (reference sequence). The CDR3: CASSDGQGYEKLFF. Here the CDR3 DNA reads TGTGCCAGCAGCGACGGACAAGGGTATGAAAAACTGTTTTTT. Using reference TRBV5-5 and TRBJ1-4 for the parts outside the CDR3, the full variable domain is DAGVTQSPTHLIKTRGQQVTLRCSPISGHKSVSWYQQVLGQGPQFIFQYYEKEERGRGNFPDRFSARQFPNYSSELNVNALLLGDSALYLCASSDGQGYEKLFFGSGTQLSVL.

The rearrangement joins TRBV18 to TRBJ1-6; TRBD1 might be the D (6 bases). Germline V gene sequence: CDR1 KGHSH, CDR2 LQKENI. This CDR3 is 15 amino acids long. V shed 6 bases and J shed 6 bases, with 15 bases lying between them. The chain's CDR3 is CASSPSGAINSPLHF. In DNA, the CDR3 is TGTGCCAGCTCCCCCTCGGGGGCGATTAATTCACCCCTCCACTTT.